This TCR beta chain was sequenced in a study of spatial heterogeneity in lung cancer. TCRdb reprocessed the 5' RACE reads with MiXCR, giving one entry per CDR3 protein. The table lists roughly 46,000 distinct CDR3 sequences, 12% of them singletons. Germline-derived CDR1 and CDR2 are LGHDT and YNNKEL (reference sequence). The length of the CDR3 is 16 residues. The V end was cut by 1 base, the J end by 0 bases, with 12 bases between. Overall study results and limits: TCRs found ubiquitously expanded in tumor appeared in blood more at resection than at follow-up.

This clonotype was seen only a few times. Its antigen is still unknown. The time point denotes: sample taken at primary tumor resection. Tumor, nontumor lung or frozen PBMC supplied whole RNA, sequenced without sorting. Untreated early-stage non-small cell lung cancer patients, roughly 75 in total, were the donors. The chain employs TRBV3-1 and TRBJ1-2; D gene unclear. Sequenced here: PBMCs, sampled at surgery. The sequence came from a female donor with early-stage non-small cell lung cancer. The CDR3 reads CASSQGLAGTNYGYTF. In DNA form, the CDR3 reads TGTGCCAGCAGCCAAGGCCTGGCGGGCACTAACTATGGCTACACCTTC.